The rows below give T cell receptor beta chains drawn from one sample of a study of cytomegalovirus exposure and HLA in healthy donors. Only in-frame clones appear in the TCRdb table, and some are missing; sequencing was by immunoSEQ multiplex PCR. Altogether 150,000 to 200,000 clones are present, under 80% being singletons, with the ten largest covering about 1.5%. Sequencing was performed on PBMCs. The receptors shown here come from a woman aged 25 to 39 in good health and CMV-seronegative. Each CDR3 is given with its conserved first and last residue. Fields, in order: CDR3 DNA, CDR3 protein, D gene, clone size, V gene, J gene. D genes are given only for firm matches. Expanded clones are given a class, and other clones once, few, many or no size at all.

TGTGCCAGCAGACAGAGTTTGGATAGCTACACCTTC,CASRQSLDSYTF,.,.,TRBV2,TRBJ1-2
TGTGCCTGGAGTTACGGGGAGGGGAATCAGCCCCAGCATTTT,CAWSYGEGNQPQHF,.,.,TRBV30,TRBJ1-5
TGTGCCAGCAGCCCCTCGGCACTAGCGGACTCCTACGAGCAGTACTTC,CASSPSALADSYEQYF,TRBD2,.,TRBV4-2,TRBJ2-7
TGTGCCAGCAGTACCCGGGACAGGGGCTATGGCTACACCTTC,CASSTRDRGYGYTF,TRBD1,.,TRBV6-5,TRBJ1-2
TGCAGCACCGACCTTGGTCAGGGCTATGGCTACACCTTC,CSTDLGQGYGYTF,.,.,TRBV29-1,TRBJ1-2
TGTGCCATCAGAACCGAAGCCGAGCAGTACTTC,CAIRTEAEQYF,.,.,TRBV10-3,TRBJ2-7
TGTGCCAGCAGTTCCCCCGAATTGGGACAGGGGGAGGGCTACACCTTC,CASSSPELGQGEGYTF,TRBD1,.,TRBV28,TRBJ1-2
TGTGCCAGCACCCCCAGGGATGGCACAGATACGCAGTATTTT,CASTPRDGTDTQYF,.,few,TRBV2,TRBJ2-3
TGTGCCAGCAGCTTGGGAGGGTCTGAAGAAAAACTGTTTTTT,CASSLGGSEEKLFF,.,.,TRBV7-9,TRBJ1-4
TGCGCCAGCAGCGCCGGGACAGCGCGTGAGGAGCTGTTTTTT,CASSAGTAREELFF,TRBD1,.,TRBV5-1,TRBJ2-2
TGTGCCTGGAGCGGGGGGACCCGCCGTCCTAACACTGAAGCTTTCTTT,CAWSGGTRRPNTEAFF,.,few,TRBV30,TRBJ1-1
TGTGCCAGCAGCCAAAGTACAGGGTCCTATGAAAAACTGTTTTTT,CASSQSTGSYEKLFF,.,.,TRBV4-2,TRBJ1-4
TGTGCCAGCAGTGTCCTCTACGAGCAGTACTTC,CASSVLYEQYF,.,once,TRBV25-1,TRBJ2-7
TGTGCCAGCAGTTTAGGGACAGGGTATGGCTACACCTTC,CASSLGTGYGYTF,TRBD1,.,TRBV28,TRBJ1-2
TGTGCCTGGATGGACAGTAACACTGAAGCTTTCTTT,CAWMDSNTEAFF,.,.,TRBV30,TRBJ1-1
TGTGCCAGCAGCTTAGACGCAGGACAGGGAGAAAAACTGTTTTTT,CASSLDAGQGEKLFF,TRBD1,.,TRBV5-6,TRBJ1-4
TGTGCCAGCAGTCCCTCCGTGGGCGTAGGGAACACTGAAGCTTTCTTT,CASSPSVGVGNTEAFF,.,few,TRBV28,TRBJ1-1
TGCGCCAGCCGAGACAGGGTAAATGGTGAAAAACTGTTTTTT,CASRDRVNGEKLFF,TRBD1,.,TRBV5-1,TRBJ1-4
TGTGCCAGCAGCGACGGGGGAAGCACAGATACGCAGTATTTT,CASSDGGSTDTQYF,.,.,TRBV7-6,TRBJ2-3
TGTGCCAGCAGTTTCGGGGGTTTCAAAGGGGAGCAGTACTTC,CASSFGGFKGEQYF,.,.,TRBV28,TRBJ2-7
TGTGCCAGCAGCCCCAGGACAGCTATTGGCTACACCTTC,CASSPRTAIGYTF,.,.,TRBV11-2,TRBJ1-2
TGTGCCAGTAGGGGGTTCGGGCGGGACACCGGGGAGCTGTTTTTT,CASRGFGRDTGELFF,.,.,TRBV19,TRBJ2-2
TGTGCCAGTACCCCCGGGACAGGGATAACGCAGTATTTT,CASTPGTGITQYF,TRBD1,.,TRBV19,TRBJ2-3
TGTGCCAGTAGTAGCGGGGTCAATTTTAACACCGGGGAGCTGTTTTTT,CASSSGVNFNTGELFF,.,.,TRBV19,TRBJ2-2
TGTGCCAGCAGCTTCAGTGGACAGGGCTACGAGCAGTACTTC,CASSFSGQGYEQYF,TRBD1,.,TRBV7-2,TRBJ2-7
TGTGCCAGCAGGCGGGGACAGCGGAACACTGAAGCTTTCTTT,CASRRGQRNTEAFF,TRBD1,.,TRBV28,TRBJ1-1
TGTGCCAGCAGCGCCCAGGGGGCCCAAGAGACCCAGTACTTC,CASSAQGAQETQYF,TRBD1,.,TRBV5-4,TRBJ2-5
TGTGCCAGCAGCAGGGGAGGCAGGGCTAATGAAAAACTGTTTTTT,CASSRGGRANEKLFF,.,once,TRBV5-5,TRBJ1-4
TGTGCCAGCAGCTTGGGGACATACAATGAGCAGTTCTTC,CASSLGTYNEQFF,.,.,TRBV5-4,TRBJ2-1
TGTGCCTGGAGTTTTCCCCCACGGGTCTATGGCTACACCTTC,CAWSFPPRVYGYTF,.,few,TRBV30,TRBJ1-2
TGTGCCAGCAGGACCGGGACAGTGAACACTGAAGCTTTCTTT,CASRTGTVNTEAFF,TRBD1,.,TRBV2,TRBJ1-1
TGTGCCAGCCTACCGGGACAGGGAGAGAACGAGCAGTACTTC,CASLPGQGENEQYF,TRBD1,.,TRBV10-3,TRBJ2-7
TGTGCCAGCTCAGATGGGAGACAGGGGGCAGATACGCAGTATTTT,CASSDGRQGADTQYF,TRBD1,once,TRBV18,TRBJ2-3
TGTGCCAGCAGCTTGGGGGGCAAGAGCACCATATATTTT,CASSLGGKSTIYF,.,.,TRBV5-4,TRBJ1-3
TGTGCCAGCAGCCAAGGCAGGGGCCCCAATGAAAAACTGTTTTTT,CASSQGRGPNEKLFF,.,.,TRBV4-2,TRBJ1-4
TGTGCCAGCTCACCAACAGGGGGTAAGTCACCCCTCCACTTT,CASSPTGGKSPLHF,TRBD1,.,TRBV18,TRBJ1-6
TGTGCCAGTAGTATAAGCGGGGAGACCCAGTACTTC,CASSISGETQYF,.,.,TRBV19,TRBJ2-5
TGCGCCAGCAGGCCCGGGACAGGGAGCGACGAGCAGTACTTC,CASRPGTGSDEQYF,TRBD1,.,TRBV5-1,TRBJ2-7
TGTGCCAGCAGTGCGGGGGGCATTGAAGCTTTCTTT,CASSAGGIEAFF,.,.,TRBV6-1,TRBJ1-1
TGTGCCAGCAGTGTGGCGGGGTTTCATGGCTACACCTTC,CASSVAGFHGYTF,.,.,TRBV2,TRBJ1-2
TGTGCCAGCAGCTTGAGCCCTAGGAGGGGCACTAAAGCTTTCTTT,CASSLSPRRGTKAFF,.,few,TRBV5-4,TRBJ1-1
TGCAGCGTGTCGGGTACTAGCGGGGACCTCTACGAGCAGTACTTC,CSVSGTSGDLYEQYF,TRBD2,.,TRBV29-1,TRBJ2-7
TGTGCCAGCAGCCAAGATTGGGAGGGGGGGAAAAACAGTCAGTACTTC,CASSQDWEGGKNSQYF,.,.,TRBV4-2,TRBJ2-4
TGCGCCAGCAGCTTGGCGGCAGGCTATGGCTACACCTTC,CASSLAAGYGYTF,.,few,TRBV5-1,TRBJ1-2
TGTGCCACTAGCAGCGGCTACGAGCAGTACTTC,CATSSGYEQYF,.,.,TRBV2,TRBJ2-7